Here is one T cell receptor beta chain with its context. As yet, its antigen is unknown. Researchers prepared the TRB cDNA libraries using 5' RACE with UMI labels. TCRdb reprocessed the 5' RACE reads; each CDR3 protein has one entry and no DNA is given. The sample data list approximately 130,000 distinct CDR3 sequences. This CDR3 spans 17 amino acids. The V gene's germline CDR1 is DFQATT and CDR2 SNEGSKA (reference sequence). The sample is drawn from a study of CXCR3-negative and CXCR3-positive naive CD8 T cells. Overall study results and limits: More hydrophobic TRB CDR3s were found in CXCR3-positive naive cells than in CXCR3-negative naive cells.

Sequenced sample: naive CXCR3+ CD8+ T cells from blood. Subset here: CD45RO-CCR7+CD27+CD95- naive CD8+ T cells expressing CXCR3 (TNR3+). The V and J genes are TRBV20-1 and TRBJ2-5; no DNA is available, so the TRBD2 call from TCRdb remains unchecked. This clonotype originated in a human donor in good health. Some clones in this sample may be carry-over from other donors' samples. The CDR3 here is CSARDRGLAGGLETQYF.